This T cell receptor (beta chain) was recovered during a study of neurological immune-mediated disorders. Study-wide results and limits: Multiple sclerosis, the disease with the least TCR clonal expansion, fell below healthy controls, whereas HTLV-1-associated myelopathy showed the most. For the multiple sclerosis repertoire cluster, no association with any clinical or MRI feature was found.

After removal of 6 bases from V and 6 bases from J, the junction contained 7 bases not matched to a gene. The V gene's germline CDR1 is MNHNY and CDR2 SVGAGI (reference sequence). The CDR3 extends over 15 amino acids. As concerns this clonotype: Its antigen is unidentified.

Time point given: longitudinal time-point 2. For the unsorted libraries, 2 million PBMCs stored at -80 C served as input. cDNA synthesis was performed by 5'RACE with 10-nucleotide random UMIs. A single record per CDR3 protein comes from TCRdb applying MiXCR to the 5' RACE reads. Of tens of thousands of distinct CDR3 sequences detected, more than 5% appear once; the ten largest clones hold approximately 7.9%. The chain combines TRBV6-6 with TRBJ2-5; 13 nucleotides match TRBD2. Sequenced sample: PBMCs. The TCR originated in a woman in her fifties or sixties with multiple sclerosis. The CDR3 region has the DNA TGTGCCAGCAGCCTCGGACTAGCGGGGGCACAGACCCAGTACTTC. Amino acid sequence: CASSLGLAGAQTQYF.